Shown below are 23 T cell receptor beta chains from a single sample sequenced in a study of cytomegalovirus exposure and HLA in healthy donors (dated 2017 in TCRdb). The library was made by the immunoSEQ multiplex PCR assay. The multiplex PCR relied on a mix of 60 forward primers for TCR Vbeta segments and 13 reverse primers for TCR Jbeta segments. The immuneACCESS repertoire file appears here via TCRdb, limited to in-frame rearrangements. These files lack a portion of the clones; in checked studies, under half of the deficit traces to unresolved V genes, and the cause of the others is not known. The sample has about 140,000 clones on record, roughly 70% of them singletons. The ten largest clones add up to 2.5% to 3.5% of the sample. The material sequenced was PBMCs. The receptor source for this set is a man aged 40-49 years in good health and CMV-seronegative.

This clone has a single count. The CDR3 is CASSHRSAAGNQETQYF. CDR3 DNA sequence: TGTGCCAGCAGCCACAGGTCGGCGGCGGGGAACCAAGAGACCCAGTACTTC. The J gene is TRBJ2-5, the V gene TRBV13; D possibly corresponds to TRBD2 (6 bases). The CDR3 has 17 residues. Trimming left V 5 bases short and J 0 bases short, with 19 bases between. The germline V gene encodes CDR1 PRHDT and CDR2 FYEKMQ (reference sequence).

The chain is built from TRBV7-3 and TRBJ2-1; TRBD1 matches at 12 bases. This CDR3 comprises 19 residues. Trimming cost V 5 bases and J 1 base; bases outside gene matches: 12. Germline assignment: CDR1 SGHTA and CDR2 FQGTGA. The CDR3 here is CASSAPGQGADSSYNEQFF. The CDR3 region has the DNA TGTGCCAGCAGCGCGCCGGGACAGGGGGCGGATAGTTCCTACAATGAGCAGTTCTTC.

This clone was counted only a few times. The chain recombines TRBV9 with TRBJ2-5, with TRBD2 identical over 11 bases. V was clipped by 3 bases and J by 5 bases; unmatched bases: 6. CDR3 size: 15 residues. Germline CDR1 is SGDLS and CDR2 is YYNGEE. CDR3 sequence: CASSGGTSGLETQYF. Here the CDR3 DNA reads TGTGCCAGCAGCGGGGGGACTAGCGGATTGGAGACCCAGTACTTC.

The gene calls are TRBV7-2 and TRBJ2-1, with 11 bases identical to TRBD2. The J segment lost 4 bases and the V segment lost 1 base, leaving 3 bases of the junction unmatched. From germline, CDR1 is SGHTA and CDR2 FQGNSA. This CDR3 region has 16 residues. CDR3 residues: CASSLEGTSGYNEQFF. CDR3 bases: TGTGCCAGCAGCTTAGAGGGGACTAGCGGATACAATGAGCAGTTCTTC.

The chain has TRBV6-6 and TRBJ1-5; D is ambiguous. Germline V lookup: CDR1 MNHNY, CDR2 SVGAGI (reference sequence). This CDR3 has 15 amino acids. Trimming took 2 bases from V and 2 from J, leaving 10 bases between them. The CDR3 DNA reads as TGTGCCAGCAGTTACGTGAGACGGGGCAATCAGCCCCAGCATTTT. Its translation is CASSYVRRGNQPQHF.

This chain links TRBV30 with TRBJ1-4, with 7 bases aligning to TRBD1. In germline, CDR1 is GTSNPN, CDR2 SVGIG (reference sequence). This CDR3 is built from 14 residues. Trimming removed 5 bases from V and 7 bases from J; junction bases left unmatched: 10. CDR3 residues: CAWGRQGGTEKLFF. The CDR3 DNA reads as TGTGCCTGGGGTAGACAGGGCGGGACTGAAAAACTGTTTTTT.

The V gene is TRBV5-1, the J gene TRBJ2-1, with 11 nucleotides matching TRBD1. V shed 5 bases, J shed 0 bases, and the junction held 10 bases outside the gene matches. The germline V gene encodes CDR1 SGHRS and CDR2 YFSETQ. This CDR3 is built from 18 residues. The CDR3 DNA sequence: TGCGCCAGCAGTGGACAGGGGGCATTGGGTAGCTCCTACAATGAGCAGTTCTTC. Protein: CASSGQGALGSSYNEQFF.

This chain uses TRBV7-3 with TRBJ2-3, with 8 bases aligning to TRBD2. Germline lookup yields CDR1 SGHTA and CDR2 FQGTGA. The CDR3 loop spans 13 amino acids. V trimming: 5 bases; J trimming: 6 bases; junction bases outside the gene matches: 4. CDR3 nucleotides: TGTGCCAGCAGCGTGAGGACTAGCGATACGCAGTATTTT. Protein product: CASSVRTSDTQYF.

The chain is built from TRBV9 and TRBJ2-7, with D uncertain. Per germline, CDR1 SGDLS and CDR2 YYNGEE. Trimming stripped 4 bases from V and 1 base from J, with 12 bases between. The CDR3 consists of 14 residues. The CDR3 nucleotides are TGTGCCAGCAGCCGGCCAGGCATTTCCTACGAGCAGTACTTC. This translates into CASSRPGISYEQYF.

This clone was seen only once. The CDR3, as DNA: TGTGCCAGCAGCCGGACAGGGGTTAATCAGCCCCAGCATTTT. Its translation: CASSRTGVNQPQHF. The genes are TRBV16 and TRBJ1-5; 9 nucleotides match TRBD1. The CDR3 consists of 14 residues. The V gene end was trimmed by 4 bases and the J gene end by 4 bases; junction bases not matched to a gene: 2. The germline V gene encodes CDR1 KGHSY and CDR2 FQNENV.

The J gene is TRBJ2-3, the V gene TRBV7-9; 10 nucleotides align to TRBD2. CDR1 is SEHNR and CDR2 is FQNEAQ in the germline V gene (reference sequence). The V segment lost 5 bases and the J segment 5 bases; nucleotides outside the gene matches: 10. This CDR3 has 16 amino acids. The CDR3 DNA is TGTGCCAGCAGCACCCCGGAGCGGGGGGGCCGAGATACGCAGTATTTT. It translates to CASSTPERGGRDTQYF.

The chain carries TRBV11-1 and TRBJ2-4, with D possibly TRBD1 on 5 matching bases. CDR1 SGHAT and CDR2 FQDESV come from the germline V gene (reference sequence). The CDR3 extends over 14 amino acids. V lost 0 bases, J lost 5 bases, and 8 bases lay in between. CDR3 residues: CASSLAGHENIQYF. The CDR3 DNA reads as TGTGCCAGCAGCTTAGCGGGGCATGAAAACATTCAGTACTTC.

V usage is TRBV5-1 and J usage is TRBJ1-1; the D gene is possibly TRBD1 (6 bases). This CDR3 comprises 16 residues. CDR1 and CDR2 from the germline V gene are SGHRS and YFSETQ. With 4 bases removed from V and 0 bases from J, the gap between germline ends came to 16 bases. In nucleotides, the CDR3 is TGCGCCAGCAGCCACCTACGGACAGATTTGAACACTGAAGCTTTCTTT. This encodes CASSHLRTDLNTEAFF.

In its sample, this clone was seen once. The CDR3 bases are TGTGCCAGCAGCGTAATAGCGGGAGAATCCGAGCAGTACTTC. This gives the protein CASSVIAGESEQYF. The chain couples TRBV28 to TRBJ2-7; 9 bases line up with TRBD2. The germline V gene encodes CDR1 MDHEN and CDR2 SYDVKM. The trim removed 6 bases at V and 6 bases at J, leaving 9 bases unmatched. CDR3 length: 14 residues.

This clone appeared a few times. The chain carries TRBV9 and TRBJ1-4; the D is unclear. V lost 1 base to trimming and J lost 10 bases, with 8 bases between them. CDR3 size: 12 residues. Germline CDR1 SGDLS, CDR2 YYNGEE. DNA of the CDR3: TGTGCCAGCAGCGTAAGCCCTGGAAAACTGTTTTTT. Encoded protein: CASSVSPGKLFF.

In its sample, this clone was seen a few times. The chain has TRBV23-1 and TRBJ2-7, with 8 bases lining up with TRBD2. TRBV23-1 is annotated as an ORF whose role is uncertain. The junction had 8 bases not matched to a gene; V was cut back by 2 bases and J by 2 bases. The CDR3 runs 16 residues. In DNA, the CDR3 is TGCGCCAGCAGTCAAAAGTGTTGGGGACTAGCCTACGAGCAGTACTTC. Protein: CASSQKCWGLAYEQYF.

V and J are TRBV2 and TRBJ2-7; possibly TRBD2 for D (5 bases). Germline V gene data show CDR1 as SNHLY and CDR2 as FYNNEI. This CDR3 comprises 15 residues. Trimming pared 2 bases from V and 5 bases from J, leaving 16 bases between. The CDR3 protein is CASSESDGVWDEQYF. The CDR3 DNA is TGTGCCAGCAGTGAATCGGACGGGGTTTGGGACGAGCAGTACTTC.

The chain joins TRBV7-9 to TRBJ2-1; TRBD2 agrees at 7 bases. The germline gives CDR1 SEHNR, CDR2 FQNEAQ (reference sequence). The trim removed 5 bases at V and 0 bases at J, leaving 4 bases unmatched. CDR3 size: 15 residues. As DNA, the CDR3 is TGTGCCAGCAGCACTCAGCGGGGCTCCTACAATGAGCAGTTCTTC. Protein sequence: CASSTQRGSYNEQFF.

The J gene is TRBJ2-6, the V gene TRBV7-6; unclear D gene. Germline V gives CDR1 SGHVS, CDR2 FNYEAQ. The CDR3 is 16 residues long. The V end lost 4 bases, the J end lost 4 bases, and 14 bases lay between the germline ends. The CDR3 spells CASSSPAWFGANVLTF. The DNA for the CDR3 is TGTGCCAGCAGCTCCCCTGCGTGGTTCGGGGCCAACGTCCTGACTTTC. The full variable domain, completed using reference TRBV7-6 and TRBJ2-6, is GAGVSQSPRYKVTKRGQDVALRCDPISGHVSLYWYRQALGQGPEFLTYFNYEAQQDKSGLPNDRFSAERPEGSISTLTIQRTEQRDSAMYRCASSSPAWFGANVLTFGAGSRLTVL.

V usage is TRBV5-6 and J usage is TRBJ1-1; D call uncertain. Germline V gene data show CDR1 as SGHDT and CDR2 as YYEEEE. The CDR3 runs to 16 residues. V was shortened by 4 bases and J by 5 bases, with 21 bases between the two germline ends. CDR3 nucleotides: TGTGCCAGCAGCCCAGGCGGGGTTGGGGTTTGGACTGAAGCTTTCTTT. As protein: CASSPGGVGVWTEAFF.

This chain links TRBV7-2 with TRBJ1-2; maybe TRBD1 (6 bases). There are 15 residues in the CDR3. V was pared by 0 bases and J by 4 bases, with 12 bases between. CDR1 and CDR2 (germline): SGHTA, FQGNSA. The CDR3 sequence is CASSLAGKGVYGYTF. The CDR3 bases are TGTGCCAGCAGCTTAGCAGGGAAGGGGGTCTATGGCTACACCTTC.

In this sample, this clone turned up a few times. The rearrangement uses TRBV6-5 and TRBJ2-1; a possible D gene is TRBD2 (7 bases). CDR3 length equals 14 residues. Germline CDR1 is MNHEY and CDR2 is SVGAGI. Trimming cost V 5 bases and J 2 bases, with 10 bases left between them. The CDR3, as DNA: TGTGCCAGCAGTCGGGGGGCCCCCTACAATGAGCAGTTCTTC. This translates into CASSRGAPYNEQFF.

This clone was seen a few times. The chain links TRBV5-1 to TRBJ2-1; 7 nucleotides agree with TRBD1. Looked up from germline, CDR1 is SGHRS and CDR2 is YFSETQ. The CDR3 runs 13 residues. V gave up 4 bases and J gave up 8 bases; unmatched junction bases: 6. This chain's CDR3 is CASSLDRVYEQFF. CDR3 in DNA: TGCGCCAGCAGCCTCGACAGGGTTTATGAGCAGTTCTTC.